The rows below give T cell receptor beta chains drawn from one sample of a study of cytomegalovirus exposure and HLA in healthy donors. The protocol was immunoSEQ multiplex PCR, while the TCRdb copy is restricted to in-frame clones and leaves out a portion. The data show roughly 150,000 clones, about 74% seen once. Sequencing was done on a sample of PBMCs. Receptors were obtained from a man aged 35 to 55 in good health and CMV-seropositive. The CDR3 runs from the conserved cysteine through the conserved F or W.

v_call: TRBV7-8
j_call: TRBJ2-7
cdr3_aa: CASSPGGRDRGYEQYF

v_call: TRBV27
j_call: TRBJ2-7
cdr3_aa: CASSLVLAGLYEQYF

v_call: TRBV11-2
j_call: TRBJ2-7
cdr3_aa: CASSLMGVTSPTYEQYF

v_call: TRBV5-4
j_call: TRBJ1-1
cdr3_aa: CASSLSGTENTEAFF

v_call: TRBV6-1
j_call: TRBJ2-7
cdr3_aa: CASPPGGREPGEQYF

v_call: TRBV2
j_call: TRBJ2-7
cdr3_aa: CANTRRDRLSYEQYF

v_call: TRBV10-3
j_call: TRBJ1-2
cdr3_aa: CAITPGQGAVHGYTF

v_call: TRBV7-6
j_call: TRBJ2-4
cdr3_aa: CASSLATWSAGIAKNIQYF

v_call: TRBV7-9
j_call: TRBJ1-2
cdr3_aa: CASSWGQGYGYTF

v_call: TRBV5-1
j_call: TRBJ2-3
cdr3_aa: CASSASGSSTDTQYF

v_call: TRBV6-1
j_call: TRBJ2-2
cdr3_aa: CASLAGVLGELFF

v_call: TRBV5-1
j_call: TRBJ2-3
cdr3_aa: CASSKQGASTDTQYF

v_call: TRBV7-6
j_call: TRBJ2-1
cdr3_aa: CASSLAEGGRWIF

v_call: TRBV21-1
j_call: TRBJ1-2
cdr3_aa: CASSKAEAAYGYTF

v_call: TRBV30
j_call: TRBJ2-1
cdr3_aa: CAWTADSYNEQFF

v_call: TRBV5-4
j_call: TRBJ1-4
cdr3_aa: CASSLGQAPSEKLFF

v_call: TRBV30
j_call: TRBJ2-7
cdr3_aa: CAWSKPGEQYF

v_call: TRBV7-2
j_call: TRBJ2-1
cdr3_aa: CASSFRLAGNNEQFF

v_call: TRBV9
j_call: TRBJ2-1
cdr3_aa: CASSVNSGGQSSYNEQFF

v_call: TRBV4-1
j_call: TRBJ2-5
cdr3_aa: CASSPIPQETQYF

v_call: TRBV12-5
j_call: TRBJ1-2
cdr3_aa: CASGLMPQGQGTF

v_call: TRBV9
j_call: TRBJ2-4
cdr3_aa: CASSVGLAKNIQYF

v_call: TRBV19
j_call: TRBJ2-7
cdr3_aa: CASSISGQASYEQYF

v_call: TRBV5-1
j_call: TRBJ2-3
cdr3_aa: CASSSGSPDTQYF

v_call: TRBV7-8
j_call: TRBJ2-1
cdr3_aa: CASSPPDNEQFF

v_call: TRBV28
j_call: TRBJ1-2
cdr3_aa: CASVRGGYGYTF

v_call: TRBV6-1
j_call: TRBJ2-5
cdr3_aa: CASRTRATLQETQYF

v_call: TRBV29-1
j_call: TRBJ2-5
cdr3_aa: CSVARQETQYF

v_call: TRBV9
j_call: TRBJ2-2
cdr3_aa: CASSVRGSPPNTGELFF

v_call: TRBV7-2
j_call: TRBJ2-3
cdr3_aa: CASSVWTAIRGDTQYF

v_call: TRBV18
j_call: TRBJ2-7
cdr3_aa: CASSRGQGGSGEQYF

v_call: TRBV5-5
j_call: TRBJ2-2
cdr3_aa: CASSPALSGSTGELFF

v_call: TRBV6-5
j_call: TRBJ1-2
cdr3_aa: CASRDRLVGGYTF

v_call: TRBV28
j_call: TRBJ2-1
cdr3_aa: CASSLSGGFTEQFF

v_call: TRBV7-2
j_call: TRBJ2-3
cdr3_aa: CASSPIRAGGSTDTQYF

v_call: TRBV25-1
j_call: TRBJ1-4
cdr3_aa: CASSVQQNEKLFF

v_call: TRBV7-2
j_call: TRBJ2-1
cdr3_aa: CASSFSSGSYNEQFF

v_call: TRBV5-5
j_call: TRBJ2-1
cdr3_aa: CASSPSSNLAYNEQFF

v_call: TRBV7-8
j_call: TRBJ1-5
cdr3_aa: CASSPRPGTGYQPQHF

v_call: TRBV4-1
j_call: NA
cdr3_aa: CASSQRAGPHEQYF

v_call: TRBV7-6
j_call: TRBJ2-2
cdr3_aa: CASSLLGTTSGELFF

v_call: TRBV28
j_call: TRBJ2-7
cdr3_aa: CASSTSYEQYF

v_call: TRBV29-1
j_call: TRBJ1-1
cdr3_aa: CSVALGTGNTEAFF

v_call: TRBV6-5
j_call: TRBJ2-2
cdr3_aa: CASSYVDGQSTGELFF

v_call: TRBV5-5
j_call: TRBJ1-5
cdr3_aa: CASSLELAEAYRPQHF

v_call: TRBV7-2
j_call: TRBJ2-7
cdr3_aa: CASSSRQGIDEQYF

v_call: TRBV19
j_call: TRBJ1-2
cdr3_aa: CASSISRGRHGYTF

v_call: TRBV5-1
j_call: TRBJ2-7
cdr3_aa: CASSVDRDSYEQYF

v_call: TRBV19
j_call: TRBJ2-1
cdr3_aa: CASRTMGTSGYNEQFF

v_call: TRBV30
j_call: TRBJ2-1
cdr3_aa: CAWSGRLAGGNEQFF